Below are 2 T cell receptor beta chains sequenced from a single sample in a study of relationships among human T cell subsets. Regulatory T cells were selected from positively selected CD4+ cells using anti-CD25 beads. The T cell receptor alpha and beta CDR3 regions were amplified from mRNA by semiquantitative ARM-PCR. ARM-PCR used tagged nested gene-specific primers, then communal superprimers for exponential amplification. TCRdb passed the multiplex PCR reads through MiXCR, listing each CDR3 protein once. The sample has roughly 15,000 distinct CDR3 sequences, over 50% seen once. The sequencing input was Tregs sorted from blood. The origin of the receptors is a man in his forties in good health.

This clonotype has just a few counts. V usage is TRBV7-8 and J usage is TRBJ2-1; weak D call: TRBD2 (6 bases). Germline CDR1 reads SGHVS; CDR2 reads FQNEAQ. Between the trimmed V and J ends, which lost 0 bases and 3 bases, there was a span of 15 bases. This CDR3 spans 17 amino acids. For the CDR3, the DNA is TGTGCCAGCAGCTTAGCGCGGGAACCATCCCACTACAATGAGCAGTTCTTC. It encodes CASSLAREPSHYNEQFF.

This clonotype has just a few counts. This chain uses TRBV20-1 with TRBJ2-1; 9 positions agree with TRBD2. The tail of the sequence fits TRBJ2-7 better, so the J call may be wrong. CDR1 DFQATT and CDR2 SNEGSKA come from the germline V gene (reference sequence). The CDR3 runs 18 residues. The CDR3 bases are TGCAGTGCTAGCATTGACCCATCTAGCGGGGCTAGCTCCTACGAGCAGTACTTC. Translation gives CSASIDPSSGASSYEQYF.